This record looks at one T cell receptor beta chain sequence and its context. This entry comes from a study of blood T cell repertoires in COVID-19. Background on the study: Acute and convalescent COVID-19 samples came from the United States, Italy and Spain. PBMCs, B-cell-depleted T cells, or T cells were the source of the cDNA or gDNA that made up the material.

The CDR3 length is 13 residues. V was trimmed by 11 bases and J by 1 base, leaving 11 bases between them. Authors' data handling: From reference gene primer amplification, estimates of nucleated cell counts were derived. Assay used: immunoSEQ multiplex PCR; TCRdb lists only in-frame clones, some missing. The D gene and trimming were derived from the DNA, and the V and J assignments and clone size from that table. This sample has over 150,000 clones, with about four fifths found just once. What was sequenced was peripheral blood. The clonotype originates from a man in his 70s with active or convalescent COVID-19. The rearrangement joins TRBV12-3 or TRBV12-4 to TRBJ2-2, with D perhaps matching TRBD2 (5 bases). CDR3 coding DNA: TGTGCCGACAAACGGGGGAACACCGGGGAGCTGTTTTTT. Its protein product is CADKRGNTGELFF.